Sequencing of this T cell receptor (beta chain) was carried out in a study of T cell changes during pregnancy in multiple sclerosis. The method was immunoSEQ multiplex PCR; TCRdb's version includes in-frame clones alone and lacks a portion of them. The table has some 110,000 clones, approximately 90% seen once; the top ten hold around 1.5%. The CDR3 totals 15 residues. Germline CDR1 is LGHNA and CDR2 is YNFKEQ. The J segment lost 3 bases and the V segment lost 6 bases, leaving 6 bases of the junction unmatched. The rearrangement joins TRBV4-2 to TRBJ1-5; 9 bases align to TRBD1. This TCR was sampled from a female donor with multiple sclerosis, enrolled in a pregnancy study. Sample: peripheral blood, taken after pregnancy. The CDR3 here is CASRRDRESNQPQHF. In DNA, the CDR3 is TGTGCCAGCAGGCGGGACAGGGAGTCCAATCAGCCCCAGCATTTT.